This T cell receptor (beta chain) was retrieved from a study of a mutant IDH1 vaccine in newly diagnosed glioma. Across the study: The treated population exhibited a male proportion of about 60%, a female proportion of roughly 38%, and a mean age of around 40 years. Patients' prior therapy spanned radiotherapy, temozolomide, or both; most underwent both.

Method: immunoSEQ multiplex PCR; TCRdb's copy keeps in-frame clones and lacks some. The sample consists of 68,000 or so clones, 79% of them appearing once. The time point: baseline, week 1 (first vaccination visit). Treatment here: pre-vaccination baseline after standard-of-care therapy. The germline V gene has CDR1 SGDLS and CDR2 YYNGEE. This CDR3 is 15 amino acids long. With 0 bases removed from V and 0 bases from J, the gap between germline ends came to 9 bases. This clonotype originated in a man aged 45-65 years with glioma. The V and J genes are TRBV9 and TRBJ1-1; D is possibly TRBD1 (5 bases). The sample was PBMCs, taken from a glioma patient treated with radiotherapy, temozolomide or both. Here the CDR3 DNA reads TGTGCCAGCAGCGTAGCAGGCAGGGTGAACACTGAAGCTTTCTTT. As protein: CASSVAGRVNTEAFF.